The entry that follows covers one T cell receptor beta chain sequence. Its antigen is not identified. These data come from a study of graft-versus-host responses after intestinal transplantation. Study background: Induction using anti-thymocyte globulin, followed by tacrolimus and steroids for approximately 3 years, was given to all recipients.

Clones were read by immunoSEQ multiplex PCR, and TCRdb kept only the in-frame ones, dropping some. The sample holds some 38,000 clones, over 90% seen once. The V gene end was trimmed by 0 bases and the J gene end by 5 bases; junction bases not matched to a gene: 0. From germline, CDR1 is MDHEN and CDR2 SYDVKM. The CDR3 spans 13 residues. Findings and caveats of the study: Within allografts, high graft-versus-host to host-versus-graft clonal ratios were seen among patients with graft-donor T cell macrochimerism. After transplant, early declines in HvG clones were associated with peak levels of circulating GvH clones. Researchers found GvH clones in recipient marrow, and some showed up first in ileum or blood.

This receptor was taken from a human donor who was the organ donor for an intestinal transplant. The input for sequencing was unstimulated CD8+ T cells sorted from spleen or lymph node cells, taken before transplant. The V call is TRBV28, the J call TRBJ2-7, with TRBD1 matching 8 bases. This chain's CDR3 is CASSLWTGDEQYF. The CDR3 bases are TGTGCCAGCAGTTTATGGACAGGGGACGAGCAGTACTTC.